The 28 T cell receptor beta chains listed next were all sequenced from one sample in a study of shared clonotypes between healthy human individuals. Only in-frame clones appear in the TCRdb table, and some are missing; sequencing was by immunoSEQ multiplex PCR. The table lists about 590,000 clones, nearly 97% of them singletons. Naive CD8 populations comprised CD45RO-negative cells positively selected for CCR7, excluding terminally differentiated effector memory CD45RA+ cells. Sequencing input: naive CD8+ T cells sorted from blood. These receptors were taken from a woman in her thirties in good health.

This chain connects TRBV18 to TRBJ2-1, with D uncertain. CDR3 size: 11 residues. Trimming shortened V by 8 bases and J by 2 bases, and 4 bases separated the two germline ends. CDR1 is KGHSH, CDR2 LQKENI, per germline. CDR3 sequence: CASLTYNEQFF. DNA of the CDR3: TGTGCCAGCCTAACCTACAATGAGCAGTTCTTC. The full variable domain, completed using reference TRBV18 and TRBJ2-1, is NAGVMQNPRHLVRRRGQEARLRCSPMKGHSHVYWYRQLPEEGLKFMVYLQKENIIDESGMPKERFSAEFPKEGPSILRIQQVVRGDSAAYFCASLTYNEQFFGPGTRLTVL.

The chain is built from TRBV6-4 and TRBJ2-1; no reliable D call. This CDR3 comprises 13 residues. The germline V gene encodes CDR1 MRHNA and CDR2 SNTAGT. The ends were cut back, 3 bases at V and 14 bases at J, with 17 bases in the middle. The CDR3 region is CASSESPEGSKFF. CDR3 bases: TGTGCCAGCAGTGAGTCCCCAGAAGGTTCGAAGTTCTTC.

The chain employs TRBV9 and TRBJ2-5; D unclear. Germline CDR1 is SGDLS and CDR2 is YYNGEE. The CDR3 is made up of 11 amino acids. Trimming took off 4 bases at V and 5 bases at J, with 6 bases between the two ends. CDR3 DNA sequence: TGTGCCAGCAGCAAAGAGGAGACCCAGTACTTC. It translates to CASSKEETQYF. The whole variable domain, filled in from reference TRBV9 and TRBJ2-5, reads DSGVTQTPKHLITATGQRVTLRCSPRSGDLSVYWYQQSLDQGLQFLIQYYNGEERAKGNILERFSAQQFPDLHSELNLSSLELGDSALYFCASSKEETQYFGPGTRLLVL.

The chain recombines TRBV5-1 with TRBJ2-7, with D possibly matching TRBD1 (5 bases). Germline CDR1 reads SGHRS; CDR2 reads YFSETQ. This CDR3 comprises 13 residues. V lost 2 bases and J lost 7, with 13 bases in between. CDR3: CASSFAGRLEQYF. The CDR3 region has the DNA TGCGCCAGCAGCTTTGCAGGGCGTTTGGAGCAGTACTTC.

J is TRBJ1-1 and V is TRBV9, with D tentatively TRBD1 (6 bases). The CDR3 runs 15 residues. V was clipped by 3 bases and J by 1 base, with 13 bases between them. Germline V CDR1 and CDR2: SGDLS, YYNGEE. The CDR3 nucleotides read TGTGCCAGCAGCGGGTCGGGGGGCTCGAACACTGAAGCTTTCTTT. Its translation: CASSGSGGSNTEAFF.

The chain uses TRBV30 and TRBJ2-1; D gene uncertain. This CDR3 has 13 amino acids. CDR1 GTSNPN and CDR2 SVGIG come from the germline V gene (reference sequence). V was trimmed by 0 bases and J by 8 bases, leaving 11 bases between them. CDR3 sequence reads: CAWSVLVYDEQFF. The CDR3 DNA sequence: TGTGCCTGGAGTGTATTAGTGTACGATGAGCAGTTCTTC.

The chain employs TRBV11-1 and TRBJ2-7, with TRBD2 matching 12 bases. The V and J ends lost 2 bases and 5 bases, in that order; junction bases with no gene match: 4. The germline CDR1 and CDR2 sequences are SGHAT and FQDESV (reference sequence). The CDR3 totals 15 residues. Written as DNA, the CDR3 is TGTGCCAGCAGCTTAAAGACTAGCGGGAGAGACGAGCAGTACTTC. It encodes CASSLKTSGRDEQYF.

This clone was seen only once. This chain links TRBV27 with TRBJ2-3, with TRBD1 matching 7 bases. The CDR3 covers 15 residues. Germline CDR1 and CDR2: MNHEY and SMNVEV (reference sequence). With 6 bases clipped from V and 2 bases from J, the junction kept 8 bases outside the gene matches. CDR3: CASSQGQPLTDTQYF. As DNA, the CDR3 is TGTGCCAGCAGCCAGGGACAGCCACTCACAGATACGCAGTATTTT.

This clone came up once. J is TRBJ2-7 and V is TRBV6-5; D gene ambiguous. The CDR3 runs 11 residues. Germline V gene lookup returns CDR1 MNHEY and CDR2 SVGAGI. V shed 5 bases and J shed 6 bases, with 8 bases lying between them. Here the CDR3 reads CASSNRFEQYF. CDR3 coding DNA: TGTGCCAGCAGTAACAGATTCGAGCAGTACTTC.

This chain joins TRBV6-1 and TRBJ2-1; 11 positions agree with TRBD2. Germline CDR1 MNHNS, CDR2 SASEGT. J was trimmed by 12 bases and V by 4 bases; bases with no gene match: 5. This CDR3 comprises 13 residues. CDR3 in DNA: TGTGCCAGCAGTGTGGGGACTAGCGGATGGCAGTTCTTC. Protein: CASSVGTSGWQFF.

The chain joins TRBV5-4 to TRBJ2-1, with D uncertain. CDR3 length: 16 amino acids. Trimming left V 0 bases short and J 1 base short, with 11 bases between. Germline V gives CDR1 SGHNT, CDR2 YYREEE (reference sequence). This CDR3 reads CASSLALGFSYNEQFF. CDR3 nucleotide sequence: TGTGCCAGCAGCTTGGCTCTGGGTTTTTCCTACAATGAGCAGTTCTTC.

V and J are TRBV19 and TRBJ2-1; D is unclear. Germline CDR1 LNHDA, CDR2 SQIVND (reference sequence). Deletions cut 8 bases from V and 1 base from J, with 9 bases between. This CDR3 is 13 amino acids long. CDR3 sequence (DNA): TGTGCCAGTTGGGAAGGTTCCTACAATGAGCAGTTCTTC. Encoded protein: CASWEGSYNEQFF.

V gene TRBV10-1 combines with J gene TRBJ2-7; no reliable D call. There are 14 residues in the CDR3. CDR1 WNHNN and CDR2 SYGVQD come from the germline V gene (reference sequence). The V gene lost 7 bases and the J gene lost 6 bases, with 19 bases spanning the gap. In nucleotides, the CDR3 is TGCGCCAGCAAATTTAGGTGGACGGGCCCCGAGCAGTACTTC. This sequence encodes CASKFRWTGPEQYF.

The chain links TRBV27 to TRBJ2-7; 8 nucleotides line up with TRBD2. There are 15 residues in the CDR3. From germline, CDR1 is MNHEY and CDR2 SMNVEV (reference sequence). Germline trimming cut 4 bases from V and 3 bases from J; bases unmatched to any gene: 8. The CDR3 loop is CASSYLASGYYEQYF. Written as DNA, the CDR3 is TGTGCCAGCAGTTATCTCGCTAGCGGGTACTACGAGCAGTACTTC.

V is TRBV13 and J is TRBJ1-1; no reliable D call. The CDR3 loop spans 12 amino acids. The ends were cut back, 8 bases at V and 1 base at J, with 8 bases in the middle. Germline V CDR1 and CDR2: PRHDT, FYEKMQ (reference sequence). The DNA of the CDR3 is TGTGCCAGCGGGCGGGGGAACACTGAAGCTTTCTTT. Its protein is CASGRGNTEAFF.

The J gene is TRBJ1-1, the V gene TRBV19; tentative D call: TRBD1 (5 bases). The V gene's germline CDR1 is LNHDA and CDR2 SQIVND (reference sequence). The CDR3 is 13 residues long. V was clipped by 8 bases and J by 2 bases, with 12 bases between them. Here the CDR3 DNA reads TGTGCCAGTTCCGACAGCGTAAACACTGAAGCTTTCTTT. It translates to CASSDSVNTEAFF.

This sequence joins TRBV10-3 and TRBJ2-7, with 8 bases matching TRBD2. The CDR3 loop spans 17 amino acids. V was pared by 4 bases and J by 1 base, with 12 bases of the junction left unmatched. Per the germline V gene, CDR1 is ENHRY and CDR2 is SYGVKD. The CDR3 DNA follows: TGTGCCATCAGTGCCCCTGAAAGGGCGGGGGGATCCTACGAGCAGTACTTC. This codes for CAISAPERAGGSYEQYF.

A note on this clone: Other nucleotide sequences in the sample specify the same CDR3. V gene TRBV10-2 combines with J gene TRBJ2-3; 9 positions agree with TRBD2. With V trimmed by 4 bases and J by 3 bases, 8 bases remained unmatched. The CDR3 extends over 16 amino acids. Per the germline V gene, CDR1 is WSHSY and CDR2 is SAAADI. CDR3 coding DNA: TGCGCCAGCAGTGCGGGGCTAGCGGGATCTACAGATACGCAGTATTTT. Encoded protein: CASSAGLAGSTDTQYF.

The J gene is TRBJ2-1, the V gene TRBV7-3, with D possibly being TRBD2 (5 bases). The CDR3 length is 15 residues. The germline gives CDR1 SGHTA, CDR2 FQGTGA. Trimming removed 2 bases at V and 5 bases at J, with 13 bases between. CDR3 nucleotide sequence: TGTGCCAGCAGCTTACTGGTGGGAGTTAACAATGAGCAGTTCTTC. Translating gives CASSLLVGVNNEQFF.

The rearrangement uses TRBV28 and TRBJ2-1; 12 nucleotides line up with TRBD2. Germline loops: CDR1 MDHEN, CDR2 SYDVKM. With V trimmed by 3 bases and J by 5 bases, 8 bases remained unmatched. CDR3 size: 17 residues. The CDR3, as DNA: TGTGCCAGCAGTTTCCCTAGCGGGAGGGTTGATAACAATGAGCAGTTCTTC. It translates to CASSFPSGRVDNNEQFF.

This rearrangement joins TRBV2 to TRBJ2-5, with 7 bases fitting TRBD1. The J call may be in error: the DNA end matches TRBJ2-7 better. The CDR3 length is 13 residues. Germline V gene sequence: CDR1 SNHLY, CDR2 FYNNEI. CDR3 region: CASSFAGGYEQYF. In nucleotides, the CDR3 is TGTGCCAGCAGTTTCGCAGGGGGCTACGAGCAGTACTTC.

The rearrangement links TRBV5-4 to TRBJ2-5; 10 positions match TRBD2. Germline assignment: CDR1 SGHNT and CDR2 YYREEE (reference sequence). CDR3 size: 18 residues. Trimming removed 0 bases from V and 4 bases from J; junction bases left unmatched: 12. The CDR3 sequence: CASSLVGGQREGGETQYF. Here the CDR3 DNA reads TGTGCCAGCAGCTTGGTGGGGGGGCAGCGGGAGGGCGGAGAGACCCAGTACTTC.

V is TRBV4-1 and J is TRBJ1-1, with 8 bases lining up with TRBD1. CDR3 length: 17 residues. Germline CDR1 is MGHRA and CDR2 is YSYEKL. Trimming at V came to 0 bases and at J to 1 base, leaving 7 bases not matched to a gene. The CDR3 protein is CASSQEIDRGRNTEAFF. CDR3 nucleotides: TGCGCCAGCAGCCAAGAAATAGACAGGGGAAGGAACACTGAAGCTTTCTTT.

The J gene is TRBJ2-1, the V gene TRBV7-6; 7 bases align to TRBD1. This CDR3 comprises 17 residues. CDR1 and CDR2 (germline): SGHVS, FNYEAQ. With V trimmed by 1 base and J by 5 bases, 11 bases remained unmatched. CDR3 sequence: CASSLGLGQVFDNEQFF. CDR3 nucleotides: TGTGCCAGCAGCTTAGGTCTCGGACAGGTTTTCGACAATGAGCAGTTCTTC.

The CDR3 DNA follows: TGTGCCAGCAGCCTGCCCCCAGGGACAGGGGTTTTTGGCTACACCTTC. Amino acids: CASSLPPGTGVFGYTF. The rearrangement uses TRBV11-2 and TRBJ1-2; 10 bases map to TRBD1. Germline V gives CDR1 SGHAT, CDR2 FQNNGV. V lost 5 bases to trimming and J lost 7 bases; unmatched junction nucleotides: 13. CDR3 length: 16 amino acids.

The rearrangement uses TRBV6-4 and TRBJ2-2; no clear D gene. V lost 0 bases to trimming and J lost 6 bases, with 5 bases between them. The CDR3 length is 13 residues. The germline gives CDR1 MRHNA, CDR2 SNTAGT. Written as DNA, the CDR3 is TGTGCCAGCAGTGACTCAACCTCCGGGGAGCTGTTTTTT. Its translation: CASSDSTSGELFF.

V usage is TRBV19 and J usage is TRBJ2-7, with 8 positions matching TRBD2. Trimming took 3 bases from V and 3 from J; bases not matched to a gene: 1. The CDR3 runs to 13 residues. CDR1 is LNHDA, CDR2 SQIVND, per germline (reference sequence). The CDR3 loop is CASSITSGYEQYF. CDR3 sequence (DNA): TGTGCCAGTAGTATTACTAGCGGCTACGAGCAGTACTTC.

As regards this clone: Other DNA variants within this sample encode the same CDR3. V and J are TRBV28 and TRBJ2-7; 7 nucleotides agree with TRBD2. The CDR3 is made up of 13 amino acids. Losses at the gene ends were 6 bases for V and 1 base for J; bases not matched to a gene: 3. Germline assignment: CDR1 MDHEN and CDR2 SYDVKM. The CDR3 protein is CASSLRGSYEQYF. CDR3 nucleotides: TGTGCCAGCAGCCTGCGGGGGTCCTACGAGCAGTACTTC.